This T cell receptor (beta chain) was identified during a study of T cells in localized non-small cell lung cancer. The table came from immunoSEQ multiplex PCR; TCRdb's copy has only in-frame clones and leaves some out. The top ten hold about 20% of the sample, which has about 59,000 clones, about nine tenths seen once. Turning to this clone: Its antigen remains unknown.

Findings of the study overall: The highest T cell clonality was in uninvolved adjacent lung, above tumor.

The receptor was isolated from a man aged 40-75 years with stage I lung adenocarcinoma. Sequencing used peripheral blood, obtained before any cancer treatment.

The CDR3 DNA is TGTGCCAGTAGTAAGCACAGGGGAGAGACCCAGTACTTC. Protein: CASSKHRGETQYF. This chain uses TRBV19 with TRBJ2-5; 7 nucleotides agree with TRBD1. CDR1 is LNHDA and CDR2 is SQIVND in the germline V gene (reference sequence). The ends lost 4 bases at V and 4 bases at J; junction bases unmatched: 3. This CDR3 comprises 13 residues.